This paragraph reports one TCR beta chain. The antigen is not known. These data come from a study of identical twins. Study observations and caveats: Diverse VJ usage suggested most zero-insertion clonotypes were not invariant T cells. The analysis was cross-sectional rather than longitudinal within donors. Reduced insertions were recorded for abundant cord blood beta clonotypes, with no such pattern in memory repertoires.

TCRdb independently ran MiXCR on the 5' RACE reads; one entry per CDR3 protein. The sample gives hundreds of thousands of distinct CDR3 sequences, under 9% of which show up once; approximately 0.94% is in the top ten. Per germline, CDR1 SNHLY and CDR2 FYNNEI. The CDR3 loop spans 15 amino acids. With 0 bases removed from V and 8 bases from J, the gap between germline ends came to 13 bases. The same specimen was also included in a second study, on yellow fever vaccine responses in identical twins. According to that study: The authors reported partly convergent, partly personalized vaccine responses in identical twins.

This sequence joins TRBV2 and TRBJ2-2; D may be TRBD1 or TRBD2 (5 bases each). The sequenced material came from PBMCs. This clonotype was obtained from a woman younger than 35 in good health. As DNA, the CDR3 is TGTGCCAGCAGTGAAGCGTGGGCCGGGGCGGGGGAGCTGTTTTTT. This encodes CASSEAWAGAGELFF.